The clone carrying this TCR beta chain was counted a few times. The antigen is not known. Of the isolated RNA, all was reverse transcribed, and so the sequenced material was expressed TCRB transcripts. Sequenced by immunoSEQ multiplex PCR; TCRdb stores in-frame clones only, minus some. The data contain 200,000 to 250,000 clones, over 7.5% of them singletons. There was one heparinised blood draw per donor, averaging roughly 0.12 L. In all sorted populations, purity surpassed 95%. The data derive from a study of beta chain features in type 1 diabetes. Study-wide findings and caveats: Any PCR bias toward short templates would affect both groups alike.

Germline CDR1 reads SGHDT; CDR2 reads YYEEEE. The CDR3 runs 14 residues. With 3 bases clipped from V and 5 bases from J, the junction kept 4 bases outside the gene matches. The sequence derives from a woman aged 18-29 years in good health. The sequenced sample was naive CD4+ T cells from blood. The chain uses TRBV5-6 and TRBJ1-4; 7 positions match TRBD1. The CDR3 DNA reads TGTGCCAGCAGCTCCGGGACAGCCAATGAAAAACTGTTTTTT. Its translation: CASSSGTANEKLFF.